This TCR beta chain was found in a study of OX40 agonist ivuxolimab in advanced cancers. Study in general: Partial responses were recorded for three patients, including one with hepatocellular carcinoma and two with cutaneous melanoma. General study findings and limits: The CD4+ and CD8+ T cells in the blood had expanded clonally by week 6 at 0.1 to 3.0 mg/kg. Part of the nonresponder group also had normalized T-cell clonal expansion that was low.

The CDR3 is 14 residues long. V was trimmed by 4 bases and J by 6 bases, leaving 13 bases between them. From germline, CDR1 is SGHKS and CDR2 YYEKEE (reference sequence). Exclusion of a patient followed from autoimmune disease history or systemic immunosuppression. Method: immunoSEQ multiplex PCR; TCRdb's copy keeps in-frame clones and lacks some. The sample lists about 71,000 clones, 65% to 85% occurring once. Only one count was recorded for this clone. Its antigen is unidentified. The chain is built from TRBV5-5 and TRBJ2-2; D not resolved. The TCR sequence derives from an adult with an advanced solid tumor such as melanoma, head and neck, liver or kidney cancer. Sequenced material: CD4+ or CD8+ T cells sorted from blood, taken in a trial of the OX40 agonist ivuxolimab. The CDR3 bases are TGTGCCAGCAGCGGGCGGACGGTCGCCGGGGAGCTGTTTTTT. Its protein is CASSGRTVAGELFF. The variable domain in full, completed from reference TRBV5-5 and TRBJ2-2, reads DAGVTQSPTHLIKTRGQQVTLRCSPISGHKSVSWYQQVLGQGPQFIFQYYEKEERGRGNFPDRFSARQFPNYSSELNVNALLLGDSALYLCASSGRTVAGELFFGEGSRLTVL.